The source of this T cell receptor beta chain is a study of spatial heterogeneity in lung cancer. Study-wide background: The donors comprised about 70 untreated early-stage non-small cell lung cancer patients. Consistent detection of more beta-chain than alpha-chain sequences was observed. PBMC collected at follow-up were sequenced when available, a median of about 2 years after resection.

Regarding this clonotype: Given a much more abundant clone one base away, this may be a read error.

Noted time point: blood at routine non-recurrence follow-up after resection. Researchers sequenced whole RNA taken from tumor, nontumor lung or frozen PBMC without sorting. Germline V lookup: CDR1 LGHNA, CDR2 YSLEER. This CDR3 is built from 14 residues. Trimming took 3 bases from V and 1 from J; bases not matched to a gene: 1. TCRdb recomputed calls from the 5' RACE reads with MiXCR, one row per CDR3 protein. The sample lists under 150,000 distinct CDR3 sequences, more than 9% occurring once. The sequence was obtained from a male donor with early-stage non-small cell lung cancer. The chain has TRBV4-3 and TRBJ2-5; 8 bases match TRBD1. The sample was PBMCs, taken at follow-up. The CDR3 coding sequence is TGCGCCAGCAGCCACGGACAGGGCCAAGAGACCCAGTACTTC. It is translated as CASSHGQGQETQYF.